Below, 21 T cell receptor beta chains from the same sample are listed, as sequenced in a study of cytomegalovirus exposure and HLA in healthy donors. Profiled with immunoSEQ multiplex PCR; TCRdb holds only in-frame clones, not every one. The sample records 160,000 or so clones, around nine tenths being singletons. Sequencing was done on a sample of PBMCs. These receptors all stem from a man in his late teens or twenties in good health and CMV-seronegative.

CDR3 sequence (DNA): TGTGCCAGCAGCCTCGCTGGGGGAGGTACGCAGTATTTT. It specifies CASSLAGGGTQYF. The rearrangement joins TRBV7-9 to TRBJ2-3; weak D call: TRBD2 (6 bases). V lost 5 bases to trimming and J lost 8 bases, with 14 bases between them. Germline V gene sequence: CDR1 SEHNR, CDR2 FQNEAQ (reference sequence). The CDR3 length is 13 residues.

This clone was counted only a few times. The chain is built from TRBV10-3 and TRBJ1-5; the D is unclear. The CDR3 is made up of 14 amino acids. Germline lookup yields CDR1 ENHRY and CDR2 SYGVKD. V lost 8 bases and J 6 bases, leaving 17 bases between the germline ends. CDR3 sequence (DNA): TGTGCCATCGGGGAGGGTAATGAGATTCAGCCCCAGCATTTT. Translation: CAIGEGNEIQPQHF.

The genes are TRBV5-1 and TRBJ1-5; TRBD1 might be the D (5 bases). CDR3 size: 13 residues. Trimming took off 2 bases at V and 4 bases at J, with 7 bases between the two ends. CDR1 is SGHRS and CDR2 is YFSETQ in the germline V gene. The CDR3 reads CASSLDSNQPQHF. The CDR3 nucleotides are TGCGCCAGCAGCTTAGACAGTAATCAGCCCCAGCATTTT.

This clone has just a few counts. The chain joins TRBV4-2 to TRBJ1-2; 7 nucleotides align to TRBD1. V lost 0 bases, J lost 4 bases, and 2 bases stayed unmatched. Germline values: CDR1 LGHNA, CDR2 YNFKEQ. The CDR3 consists of 14 residues. CDR3 sequence: CASSQEQGVYGYTF. The DNA for the CDR3 is TGTGCCAGCAGCCAAGAGCAGGGGGTCTATGGCTACACCTTC.

This sequence joins TRBV7-9 and TRBJ2-7; a weak D match, TRBD1 (6 bases). The CDR3 totals 15 residues. Per the germline V gene, CDR1 is SEHNR and CDR2 is FQNEAQ (reference sequence). V lost 5 bases and J 0 bases, leaving 14 bases between the germline ends. CDR3 residues: CASSPPGQNSYEQYF. The CDR3 nucleotides read TGTGCCAGCAGCCCCCCCGGACAGAACTCCTACGAGCAGTACTTC.

The rearrangement links TRBV28 to TRBJ1-4, with TRBD1 matching 7 bases. Looked up from germline, CDR1 is MDHEN and CDR2 is SYDVKM. V gave up 4 bases and J gave up 7 bases; unmatched junction bases: 9. The CDR3 has 15 amino acids. In DNA, the CDR3 is TGTGCCAGCAGTTGGGCCCGGACAGGAGGTGAAAAACTGTTTTTT. Protein sequence: CASSWARTGGEKLFF. Full variable domain (rest looked up from reference TRBV28 and TRBJ1-4): DVKVTQSSRYLVKRTGEKVFLECVQDMDHENMFWYRQDPGLGLRLIYFSYDVKMKEKGDIPEGYSVSREKKERFSLILESASTNQTSMYLCASSWARTGGEKLFFGSGTQLSVL.

The CDR3 DNA sequence: TGCGCCAGCAGCCGAATAGCGGGGGATGGGGATACGCAGTATTTT. Its translation is CASSRIAGDGDTQYF. The chain combines TRBV4-1 with TRBJ2-3; the match to TRBD2 covers 9 bases. Germline V gene data show CDR1 as MGHRA and CDR2 as YSYEKL. The CDR3 runs 15 residues. V lost 4 bases, J lost 6 bases, and 8 bases stayed unmatched.

The count of this clone is one. The J gene is TRBJ1-2, the V gene TRBV5-1, with D perhaps matching TRBD1 (5 bases). The V gene lost 0 bases and the J gene lost 8 bases, with 17 bases spanning the gap. The germline V gene encodes CDR1 SGHRS and CDR2 YFSETQ. The CDR3 is made up of 15 amino acids. In DNA form, the CDR3 reads TGCGCCAGCAGCTTGGATGCAGGGCGGGGCGGAGGCTACACCTTC. Amino acid sequence: CASSLDAGRGGGYTF.

This CDR3 reads CASSLALYTREQYF. The CDR3 DNA reads as TGTGCCAGCAGCTTGGCTCTATATACTAGGGAGCAGTACTTC. The J gene is TRBJ2-7, the V gene TRBV5-5, with a possible D match to TRBD2 (5 bases). Germline V gene sequence: CDR1 SGHKS, CDR2 YYEKEE (reference sequence). The CDR3 has 14 residues. Deletions cut 0 bases from V and 7 bases from J, with 14 bases between.

The chain is built from TRBV2 and TRBJ2-1; a possible D gene is TRBD2 (6 bases). Per germline, CDR1 SNHLY and CDR2 FYNNEI. The CDR3 covers 14 residues. V lost 4 bases and J lost 9, with 16 bases in between. As DNA, the CDR3 is TGTGCCAGCAGTGTTTTGCTAGCGATGACTGAGCAGTTCTTC. It is translated as CASSVLLAMTEQFF.

The chain recombines TRBV27 with TRBJ2-1; 12 nucleotides agree with TRBD2. The CDR3 consists of 16 residues. The germline V gene has CDR1 MNHEY and CDR2 SMNVEV (reference sequence). J gave up 0 bases and V 6 bases, and 3 bases lay outside the gene matches. CDR3 sequence reads: CASSPLAGGSYNEQFF. CDR3 DNA: TGTGCCAGCAGCCCACTAGCGGGAGGCTCCTACAATGAGCAGTTCTTC.

The chain links TRBV5-5 to TRBJ2-7, with a possible D match to TRBD2 (6 bases). The V end lost 4 bases, the J end lost 6 bases, and 14 bases lay between the germline ends. The CDR3 is 13 residues long. CDR1 and CDR2 (germline): SGHKS, YYEKEE (reference sequence). The CDR3 reads CASSLAGTGEQYV. The CDR3 DNA sequence: TGTGCCAGCAGCCTCGCGGGGACGGGCGAGCAGTACGTC.

V usage is TRBV28 and J usage is TRBJ1-1, with D perhaps TRBD1 (5 bases). Trimming took 5 bases from V and 11 from J, leaving 15 bases between them. This CDR3 comprises 12 residues. CDR1 is MDHEN and CDR2 is SYDVKM in the germline V gene. CDR3 residues: CASSIRALTAFF. CDR3 nucleotides: TGTGCCAGCAGTATCAGGGCCCTCACGGCTTTCTTT.

This clone was detected only a few times. CDR3 region: CASRGAGLSYEQYF. The CDR3 bases are TGTGCCAGCAGAGGGGCGGGATTATCCTACGAGCAGTACTTC. V and J are TRBV6-6 and TRBJ2-7; possibly TRBD2 for D (6 bases). Trimming pared 6 bases from V and 1 base from J, leaving 13 bases between. The CDR3 extends over 14 amino acids. From germline, CDR1 is MNHNY and CDR2 SVGAGI (reference sequence).

V usage is TRBV5-1 and J usage is TRBJ1-1; 7 bases line up with TRBD1. Losses at the gene ends were 1 base for V and 1 base for J; bases not matched to a gene: 1. This CDR3 spans 14 amino acids. Germline values: CDR1 SGHRS, CDR2 YFSETQ. DNA for the CDR3: TGCGCCAGCAGCTTGAGACAGGGGAACACTGAAGCTTTCTTT. Translation: CASSLRQGNTEAFF.

The CDR3 sequence is CAISRQPPNYEQYF. The CDR3 DNA is TGTGCCATCAGTCGACAGCCACCTAATTACGAGCAGTACTTC. The chain couples TRBV10-3 to TRBJ2-7; D is possibly TRBD1 (5 bases). The CDR3 has 14 residues. Germline assignment: CDR1 ENHRY and CDR2 SYGVKD. Between the trimmed V and J ends, which lost 5 bases and 4 bases, there was a span of 15 bases.

The rearrangement joins TRBV29-1 to TRBJ1-1; D is unresolved. The CDR3 consists of 12 residues. V gave up 4 bases and J gave up 3 bases, with 9 bases separating them. The V gene's germline CDR1 is SQVTM and CDR2 ANQGSEA. This chain's CDR3 is CSVGRVHTEAFF. CDR3 nucleotide sequence: TGCAGCGTTGGACGGGTCCACACTGAAGCTTTCTTT.

This chain joins TRBV6-1 and TRBJ1-1, with D perhaps TRBD1 (5 bases). This CDR3 spans 14 amino acids. The V end lost 7 bases, the J end lost 1 base, and 13 bases lay between the germline ends. The germline gives CDR1 MNHNS, CDR2 SASEGT. Here the CDR3 DNA reads TGTGCCAGCATTAGGACACTGAAGAACACTGAAGCTTTCTTT. This translates into CASIRTLKNTEAFF.

J is TRBJ1-1 and V is TRBV2; D ambiguous. V lost 2 bases to trimming and J lost 0 bases, with 7 bases between them. The V gene's germline CDR1 is SNHLY and CDR2 FYNNEI. The CDR3 consists of 14 residues. The CDR3 nucleotides are TGTGCCAGCAGTGAACAGGCTATGAACACTGAAGCTTTCTTT. Encoded protein: CASSEQAMNTEAFF.

V gene TRBV4-1 combines with J gene TRBJ2-3, with 8 bases identical to TRBD2. With 0 bases clipped from V and 6 bases from J, the junction kept 5 bases outside the gene matches. This CDR3 has 15 amino acids. Germline V CDR1 and CDR2: MGHRA, YSYEKL. The CDR3 loop reads CASSQDGGGWDTQYF. For the CDR3, the DNA is TGCGCCAGCAGCCAAGACGGGGGGGGATGGGATACGCAGTATTTT.

The V gene is TRBV7-8, the J gene TRBJ1-2, with D unresolved. V lost 0 bases and J lost 4, with 12 bases in between. The CDR3 extends over 15 amino acids. Germline loops: CDR1 SGHVS, CDR2 FQNEAQ. The CDR3 nucleotides read TGTGCCAGCAGCTTAGCTCCGGCGGAACCCTATGGCTACACCTTC. Protein product: CASSLAPAEPYGYTF. The variable domain in full, with the rest retrieved from reference TRBV7-8 and TRBJ1-2, is GAGVSQSPRYKVAKRGQDVALRCDPISGHVSLFWYQQALGQGPEFLTYFQNEAQLDKSGLPSDRFFAERPEGSVSTLKIQRTQQEDSAVYLCASSLAPAEPYGYTFGSGTRLTVV.